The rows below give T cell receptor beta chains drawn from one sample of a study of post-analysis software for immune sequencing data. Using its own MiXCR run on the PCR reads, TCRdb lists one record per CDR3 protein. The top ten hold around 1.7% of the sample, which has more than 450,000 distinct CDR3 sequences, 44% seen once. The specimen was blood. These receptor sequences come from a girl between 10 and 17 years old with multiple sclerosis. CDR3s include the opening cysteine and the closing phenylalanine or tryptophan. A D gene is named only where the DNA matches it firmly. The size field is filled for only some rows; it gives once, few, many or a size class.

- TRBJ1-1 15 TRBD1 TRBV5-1 TGCGCCAGCAGCTGGTCGACAGGGCCTGGCACTGAAGCTTTCTTT CASSWSTGPGTEAFF
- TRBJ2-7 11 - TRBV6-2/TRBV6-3 TGTGCCAGCAGCAGGATTGCCGAGCAGTACTTC CASSRIAEQYF
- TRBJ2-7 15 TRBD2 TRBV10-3 TGTGCCATCAGTCCTGTTAGCGGGAGGAGGGAAGAGCAGTACTTC CAISPVSGRREEQYF
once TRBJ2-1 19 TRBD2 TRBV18 TGTGCCAGCTCACCACCCGGGGTCGGCGGGGGGGGCCTGAGGAATGAGCAGTTCTTC CASSPPGVGGGGLRNEQFF
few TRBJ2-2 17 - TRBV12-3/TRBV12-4 TGTGCCAGCAGTTTCGATGGCTATCTGTTAAACACCGGGGAGCTGTTTTTT CASSFDGYLLNTGELFF
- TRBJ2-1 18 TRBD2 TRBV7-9 TGTGCCAGCAGCTTAGGCGGGGGTTACGCCCCTACCTACAATGAGCAGTTCTTC CASSLGGGYAPTYNEQFF
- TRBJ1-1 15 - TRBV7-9 TGTGCCAGCAGCGCCTTACAGGGTATGAACACTGAAGCTTTCTTT CASSALQGMNTEAFF
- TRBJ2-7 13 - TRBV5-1 TGCGCCAGCAGCTTGGAGAAGAGCTACGAGCAGTACTTC CASSLEKSYEQYF
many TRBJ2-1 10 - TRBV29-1 TGCAGCGTTGAGAGGAATGAGCAGTTCTTC CSVERNEQFF
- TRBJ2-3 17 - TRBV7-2 TGTGCCAGCAGCCCCCTATTTACGGCGACTAGCACAGATACGCAGTATTTT CASSPLFTATSTDTQYF
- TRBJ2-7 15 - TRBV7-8 TGTGCCAGCAGCTCCCGGGACCCCGGGGGCAATGAGCAGTACTTC CASSSRDPGGNEQYF